Only a few counts were recorded for the clone carrying this T cell receptor beta chain. This entry belongs to a study of human T cells and chemical hapten exposure. About the research overall: The patients were mostly female; they had alopecia areata, totalis or universalis.

Time point: patch test 1, 2 weeks after DPC sensitization. The treatment was: therapeutic diphenylcyclopropenone sensitization with weekly scalp DPC. TCRdb independently ran MiXCR on the RACE reads; one entry per CDR3 protein. Among approximately 71,000 distinct CDR3 sequences listed, 9.8% were seen once. The CDR3 is made up of 15 amino acids. V shed 1 base, J shed 4 bases, and the junction held 3 bases outside the gene matches. The germline CDR1 and CDR2 sequences are SEHNR and FQNEAQ (reference sequence). This sequence originates from a woman between 35 and 50 years old with alopecia areata. Some clones in this sample may be carry-over from other donors' samples. This material consisted of whole blood, taken in connection with sensitization to the hapten diphenylcyclopropenone (DPC). The V and J genes are TRBV7-9 and TRBJ2-1; 8 bases align to TRBD2. The CDR3 DNA reads as TGTGCCAGCAGCTTAGGCGGGGGGCAATACAATGAGCAGTTCTTC. Its translation is CASSLGGGQYNEQFF.